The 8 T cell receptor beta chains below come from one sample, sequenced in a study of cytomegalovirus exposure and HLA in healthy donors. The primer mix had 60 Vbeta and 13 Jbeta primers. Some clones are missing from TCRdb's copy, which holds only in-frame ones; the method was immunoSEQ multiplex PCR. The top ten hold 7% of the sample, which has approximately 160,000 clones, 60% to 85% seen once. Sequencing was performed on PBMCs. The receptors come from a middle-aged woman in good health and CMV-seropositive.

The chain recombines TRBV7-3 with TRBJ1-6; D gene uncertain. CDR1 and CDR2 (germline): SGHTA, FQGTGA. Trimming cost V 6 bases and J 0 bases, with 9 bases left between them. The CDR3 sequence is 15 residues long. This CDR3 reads CASSRGSSYNSPLHF. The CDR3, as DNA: TGTGCCAGCAGTCGGGGAAGCTCCTATAATTCACCCCTCCACTTT.

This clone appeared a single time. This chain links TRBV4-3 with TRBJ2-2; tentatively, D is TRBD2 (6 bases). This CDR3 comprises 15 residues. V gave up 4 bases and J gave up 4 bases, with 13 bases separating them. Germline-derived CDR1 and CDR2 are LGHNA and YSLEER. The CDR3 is CASSPGLGSTGELFF. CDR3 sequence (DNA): TGCGCCAGCAGCCCGGGACTTGGGTCCACCGGGGAGCTGTTTTTT.

This CDR3 is CASSPERNEQFF. CDR3 nucleotides: TGTGCCAGCAGCCCAGAGAGGAATGAGCAGTTCTTC. The chain joins TRBV14 to TRBJ2-1; D unclear. The CDR3 is 12 amino acids. The V end was cut by 4 bases, the J end by 7 bases, with 8 bases between. From germline, CDR1 is SGHDN and CDR2 FVKESK.

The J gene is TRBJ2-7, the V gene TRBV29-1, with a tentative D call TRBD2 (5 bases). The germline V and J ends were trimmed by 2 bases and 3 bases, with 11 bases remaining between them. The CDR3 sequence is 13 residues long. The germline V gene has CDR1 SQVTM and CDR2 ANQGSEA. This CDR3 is CSVEFRGGYEQYF. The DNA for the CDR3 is TGCAGCGTTGAATTCCGGGGTGGCTACGAGCAGTACTTC.

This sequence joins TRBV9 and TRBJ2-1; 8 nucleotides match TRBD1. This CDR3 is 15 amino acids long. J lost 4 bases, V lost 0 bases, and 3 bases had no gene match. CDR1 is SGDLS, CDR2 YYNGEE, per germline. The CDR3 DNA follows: TGTGCCAGCAGCGTAGGGCAGGGGGCTTACAATGAGCAGTTCTTC. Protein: CASSVGQGAYNEQFF. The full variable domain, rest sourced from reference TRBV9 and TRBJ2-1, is DSGVTQTPKHLITATGQRVTLRCSPRSGDLSVYWYQQSLDQGLQFLIQYYNGEERAKGNILERFSAQQFPDLHSELNLSSLELGDSALYFCASSVGQGAYNEQFFGPGTRLTVL.

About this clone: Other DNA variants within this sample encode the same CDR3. As DNA, the CDR3 is TGTGCCAGCAGCCCTAGCGGGAACTATGGCTACACCTTC. This gives the protein CASSPSGNYGYTF. The rearrangement joins TRBV9 to TRBJ1-2; D not certain. CDR1 SGDLS and CDR2 YYNGEE come from the germline V gene. The V end lost 4 bases, the J end lost 2 bases, and 9 bases lay between the germline ends. This CDR3 has 13 amino acids.

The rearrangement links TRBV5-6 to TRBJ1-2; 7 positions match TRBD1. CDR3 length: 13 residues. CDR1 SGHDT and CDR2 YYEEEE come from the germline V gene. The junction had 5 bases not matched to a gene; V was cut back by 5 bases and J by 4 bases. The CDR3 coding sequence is TGTGCCAGCAGACAAGACAGGGTCTATGGCTACACCTTC. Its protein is CASRQDRVYGYTF.

CDR3 DNA sequence: TGTGCCAGCAGCTTAGATCTGTTCTTC. Its translation: CASSLDLFF. The chain combines TRBV7-9 with TRBJ2-1; D ambiguous. Germline CDR1 and CDR2: SEHNR and FQNEAQ (reference sequence). Trimming left V 1 base short and J 15 bases short, with 4 bases between. The length of the CDR3 is 9 residues.